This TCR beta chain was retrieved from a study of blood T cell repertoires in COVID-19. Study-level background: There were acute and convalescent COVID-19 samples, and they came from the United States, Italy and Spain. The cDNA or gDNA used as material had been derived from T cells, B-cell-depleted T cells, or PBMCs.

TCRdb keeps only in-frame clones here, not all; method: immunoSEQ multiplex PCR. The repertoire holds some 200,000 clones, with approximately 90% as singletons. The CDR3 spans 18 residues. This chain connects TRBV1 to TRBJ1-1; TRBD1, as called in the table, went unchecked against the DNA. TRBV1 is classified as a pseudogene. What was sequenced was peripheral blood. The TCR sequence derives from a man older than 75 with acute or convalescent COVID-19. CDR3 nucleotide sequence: TGCACCAGCAGCCAAGATCTTCCGACAGGGGGCCGGGACACTGAAGCTTTCTTT. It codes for CTSSQDLPTGGRDTEAFF.